A selection of T cell receptor beta chains follows, all from one sample in a study of blood T cell repertoires in COVID-19. Sequencing used immunoSEQ multiplex PCR; TCRdb keeps in-frame clones, though not all of them. The data contain roughly 280,000 clones, about nine tenths of them seen just once; the ten biggest clones take up under 3.5%. The sequenced sample consisted of PBMCs or T cells enriched from blood (not recorded which). These receptors all come from a woman in her forties or fifties who had recovered from COVID-19. Both conserved end residues are part of each CDR3. Each record gives: J gene, V gene, clone size, D gene, CDR3 DNA, CDR3 protein. A D gene is named only where the DNA matches it firmly. Size values are once, few and many counts, or a class for expanded clones, and some rows have none.

J: TRBJ1-5; V: TRBV19; size: once; D: TRBD1; DNA: TGTGCCAGTAGCATGGACAGGAGCTATCAGCCCCAGCATTTT; CDR3: CASSMDRSYQPQHF
J: TRBJ2-7; V: TRBV27; size: -; D: -; DNA: TGTGCCAGCAGAATCAGAAGCGGACGGGACGAGCAGTACTTC; CDR3: CASRIRSGRDEQYF
J: TRBJ2-5; V: TRBV11-2; size: few; D: TRBD2; DNA: TGTGCCAGCAGCTTTGGGACTAGCGGGAGAGAGACCCAGTACTTC; CDR3: CASSFGTSGRETQYF
J: TRBJ2-3; V: TRBV6-5; size: -; D: -; DNA: TGTGCCAGCAGCGATCCGGGGAGAGATACGCAGTATTTT; CDR3: CASSDPGRDTQYF
J: TRBJ2-7; V: TRBV2; size: -; D: TRBD1; DNA: TGTGCCATCGAACCTCCGGGACAGGGGTCCTACGAGCAGTACTTC; CDR3: CAIEPPGQGSYEQYF
J: TRBJ1-5; V: TRBV28; size: few; D: -; DNA: TGTGCCAGCACTCGACAAGCTAATCAGCCCCAGCATTTT; CDR3: CASTRQANQPQHF
J: TRBJ2-5; V: TRBV19; size: -; D: TRBD1; DNA: TGTGCCAGTAGTGCAACAGGGGGCCGGGAGACCCAGTACTTC; CDR3: CASSATGGRETQYF
J: TRBJ2-2; V: TRBV19; size: -; D: -; DNA: TGTGCCAGTAGTATCCGGACCGGGGAGCTGTTTTTT; CDR3: CASSIRTGELFF
J: TRBJ1-1; V: TRBV7-3; size: -; D: -; DNA: TGTGCCAGCAGCACAGGCCCCCCCACTGAAGCTTTCTTT; CDR3: CASSTGPPTEAFF
J: TRBJ1-5; V: TRBV30; size: -; D: -; DNA: TGTGCCTGGAGTGAAGGAAGGCAGGCCTTGGTTAGCAATCAGCCCCAGCATTTT; CDR3: CAWSEGRQALVSNQPQHF
J: TRBJ2-3; V: TRBV28; size: -; D: TRBD1; DNA: TGTGCCAGCAGTACGGACAGGGTTCAGTATTTT; CDR3: CASSTDRVQYF
J: TRBJ2-7; V: TRBV28; size: -; D: -; DNA: TGTGCCAGCAGTTTAGCCTCTGGGGCCGCGTTCTACGAGCAGTACTTC; CDR3: CASSLASGAAFYEQYF
J: TRBJ2-1; V: TRBV6-5; size: -; D: -; DNA: TGTGCCAGCAGTTACAGTTCGGTGCGTCGGGGGAATGAGCAGTTCTTC; CDR3: CASSYSSVRRGNEQFF
J: TRBJ2-5; V: TRBV19; size: -; D: -; DNA: TGTGCCAGTAAATCCGGGGGTGAGACCCAGTACTTC; CDR3: CASKSGGETQYF
J: TRBJ2-5; V: TRBV6-6; size: -; D: TRBD1; DNA: TGTGCCAGCAGGACAGGGACCCAAGAGACCCAGTACTTC; CDR3: CASRTGTQETQYF
J: TRBJ1-1; V: TRBV10-3; size: -; D: -; DNA: TGTGCCATCAGTGAGTCGATAGTGTGGAGGGCTGAAGCTTTCTTT; CDR3: CAISESIVWRAEAFF
J: TRBJ1-1; V: TRBV7-8; size: -; D: TRBD1; DNA: TGTGCCAGCAGCTTGGACAGGGAAGCTTTCTTT; CDR3: CASSLDREAFF
J: TRBJ2-7; V: TRBV6-5; size: -; D: -; DNA: TGTGCCAGCAGCAGGGGGGCAGGGATAGCCTACGAGCAGTACTTC; CDR3: CASSRGAGIAYEQYF